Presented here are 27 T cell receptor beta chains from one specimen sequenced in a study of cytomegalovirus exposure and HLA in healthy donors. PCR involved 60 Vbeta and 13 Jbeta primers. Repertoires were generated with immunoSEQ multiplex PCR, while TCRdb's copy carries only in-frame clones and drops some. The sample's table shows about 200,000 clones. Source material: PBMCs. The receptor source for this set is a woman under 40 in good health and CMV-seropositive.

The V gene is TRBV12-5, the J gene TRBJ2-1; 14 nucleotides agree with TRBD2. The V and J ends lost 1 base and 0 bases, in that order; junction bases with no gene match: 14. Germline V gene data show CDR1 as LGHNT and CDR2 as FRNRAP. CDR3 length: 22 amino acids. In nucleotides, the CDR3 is TGTGCTAGTGGTTTGGGAGGGTGGTTCGGACTAGCGGGAGGCCTCTCCTACAATGAGCAGTTCTTC. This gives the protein CASGLGGWFGLAGGLSYNEQFF. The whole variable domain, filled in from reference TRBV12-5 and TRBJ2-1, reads DARVTQTPRHKVTEMGQEVTMRCQPILGHNTVFWYRQTMMQGLELLAYFRNRAPLDDSGMPKDRFSAEMPDATLATLKIQPSEPRDSAVYFCASGLGGWFGLAGGLSYNEQFFGPGTRLTVL.

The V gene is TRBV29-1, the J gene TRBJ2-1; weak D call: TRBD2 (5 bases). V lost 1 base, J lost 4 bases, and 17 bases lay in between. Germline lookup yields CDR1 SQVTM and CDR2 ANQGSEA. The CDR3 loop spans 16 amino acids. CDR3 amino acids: CSVEGGPGVGYNEQFF. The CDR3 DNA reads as TGCAGCGTTGAAGGTGGTCCCGGGGTCGGATACAATGAGCAGTTCTTC.

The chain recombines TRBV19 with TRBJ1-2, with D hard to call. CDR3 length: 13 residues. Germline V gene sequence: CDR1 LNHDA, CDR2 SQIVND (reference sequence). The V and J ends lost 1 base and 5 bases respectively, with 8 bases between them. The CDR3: CASSIVERYGYTF. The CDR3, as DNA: TGTGCCAGTAGTATAGTTGAACGGTATGGCTACACCTTC.

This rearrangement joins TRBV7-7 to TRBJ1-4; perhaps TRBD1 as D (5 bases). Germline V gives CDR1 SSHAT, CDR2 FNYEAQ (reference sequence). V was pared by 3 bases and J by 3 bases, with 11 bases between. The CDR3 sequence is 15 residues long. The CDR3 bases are TGTGCCAGCAGCTTGGGGGGGTCCCCTAATGAAAAACTGTTTTTT. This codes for CASSLGGSPNEKLFF.

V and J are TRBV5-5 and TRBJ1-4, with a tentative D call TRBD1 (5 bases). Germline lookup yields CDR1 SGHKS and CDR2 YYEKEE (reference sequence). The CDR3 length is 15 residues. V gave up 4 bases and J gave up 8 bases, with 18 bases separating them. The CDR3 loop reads CASSIIKRGGEKLFF. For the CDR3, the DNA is TGTGCCAGCAGCATCATAAAGAGGGGAGGAGAAAAACTGTTTTTT.

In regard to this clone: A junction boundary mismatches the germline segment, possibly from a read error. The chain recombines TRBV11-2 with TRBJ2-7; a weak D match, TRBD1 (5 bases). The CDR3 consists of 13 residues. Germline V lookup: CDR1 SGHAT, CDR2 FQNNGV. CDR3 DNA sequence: TGTGCCAGCAGCTTAGGGGGCTCCTACGGGCAGTACTTC. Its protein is CASSLGGSYGQYF.

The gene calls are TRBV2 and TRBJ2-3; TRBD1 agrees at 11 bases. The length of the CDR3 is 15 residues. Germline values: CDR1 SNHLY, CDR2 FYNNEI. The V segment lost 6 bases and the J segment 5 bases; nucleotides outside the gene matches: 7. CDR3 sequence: CASSRTGQGGDTQYF. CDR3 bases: TGTGCCAGCAGCAGAACGGGACAGGGGGGAGATACGCAGTATTTT. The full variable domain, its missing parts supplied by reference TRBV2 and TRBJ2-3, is EPEVTQTPSHQVTQMGQEVILRCVPISNHLYFYWYRQILGQKVEFLVSFYNNEISEKSEIFDDQFSVERPDGSNFTLKIRSTKLEDSAMYFCASSRTGQGGDTQYFGPGTRLTVL.

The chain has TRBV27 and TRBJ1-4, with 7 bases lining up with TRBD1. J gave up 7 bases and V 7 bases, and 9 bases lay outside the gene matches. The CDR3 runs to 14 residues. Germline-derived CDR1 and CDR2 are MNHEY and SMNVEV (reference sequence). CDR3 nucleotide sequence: TGTGCCAGCAAGGGACAGCGCGGTGGTGAAAAACTGTTTTTT. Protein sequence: CASKGQRGGEKLFF.

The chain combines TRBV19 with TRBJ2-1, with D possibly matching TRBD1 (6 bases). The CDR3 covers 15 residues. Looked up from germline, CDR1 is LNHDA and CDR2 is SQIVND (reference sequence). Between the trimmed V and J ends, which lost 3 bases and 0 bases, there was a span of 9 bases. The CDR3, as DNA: TGTGCCAGTAGTATGGACAGAAGCTCCTACAATGAGCAGTTCTTC. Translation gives CASSMDRSSYNEQFF.

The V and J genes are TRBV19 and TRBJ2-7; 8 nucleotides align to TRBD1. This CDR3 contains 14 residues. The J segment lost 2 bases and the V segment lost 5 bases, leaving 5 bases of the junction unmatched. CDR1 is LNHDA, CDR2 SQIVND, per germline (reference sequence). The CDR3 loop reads CASSRTGIPYEQYF. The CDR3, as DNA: TGTGCCAGTAGTCGGACAGGGATTCCCTACGAGCAGTACTTC.

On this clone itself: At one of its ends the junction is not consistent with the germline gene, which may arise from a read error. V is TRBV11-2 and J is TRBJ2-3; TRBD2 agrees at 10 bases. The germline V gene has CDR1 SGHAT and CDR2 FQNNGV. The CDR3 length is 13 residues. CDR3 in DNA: TGTGCCAGCAGCTTGGCCCTAGCGGGGGCTTTGGATTTT. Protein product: CASSLALAGALDF.

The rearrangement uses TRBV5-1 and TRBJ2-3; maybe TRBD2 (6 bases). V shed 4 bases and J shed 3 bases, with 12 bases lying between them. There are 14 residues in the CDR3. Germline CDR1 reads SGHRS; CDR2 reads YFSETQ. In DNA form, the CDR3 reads TGCGCCAGCAGCGTGGGGACTCGGACAGATACGCAGTATTTT. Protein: CASSVGTRTDTQYF.

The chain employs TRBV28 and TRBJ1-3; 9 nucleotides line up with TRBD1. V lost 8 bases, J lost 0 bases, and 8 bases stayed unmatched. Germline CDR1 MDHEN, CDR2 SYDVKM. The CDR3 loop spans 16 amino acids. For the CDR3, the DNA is TGTGCCAGCGGGTTGACAGGGGGAACCTCTGGAAACACCATATATTTT. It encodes CASGLTGGTSGNTIYF.

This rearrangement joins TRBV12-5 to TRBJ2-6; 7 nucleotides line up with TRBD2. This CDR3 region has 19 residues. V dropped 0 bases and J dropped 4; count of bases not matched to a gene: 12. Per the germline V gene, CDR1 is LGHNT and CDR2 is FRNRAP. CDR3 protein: CASGLVRSSGVHGANVLTF. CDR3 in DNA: TGTGCTAGTGGTTTGGTAAGGTCCAGCGGGGTGCACGGGGCCAACGTCCTGACTTTC.

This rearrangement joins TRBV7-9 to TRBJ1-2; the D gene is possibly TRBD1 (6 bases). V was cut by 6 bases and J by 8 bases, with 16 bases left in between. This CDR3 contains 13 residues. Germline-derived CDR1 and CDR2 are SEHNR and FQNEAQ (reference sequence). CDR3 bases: TGTGCCAGCAGTGGCACAGGGAGCGCGGGCTACACCTTC. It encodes CASSGTGSAGYTF.

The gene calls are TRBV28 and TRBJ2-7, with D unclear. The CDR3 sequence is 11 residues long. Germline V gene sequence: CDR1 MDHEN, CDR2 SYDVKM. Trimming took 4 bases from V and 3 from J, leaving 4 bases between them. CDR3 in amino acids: CASSSFYEQYF. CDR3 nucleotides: TGTGCCAGCAGTTCTTTCTACGAGCAGTACTTC.

CDR3 sequence: CASSIDPLAGVMFGELFF. In nucleotides, the CDR3 is TGTGCCAGTAGTATAGATCCGCTAGCGGGAGTTATGTTCGGGGAGCTGTTTTTT. This sequence joins TRBV19 and TRBJ2-2, with 10 bases lining up with TRBD2. Germline trimming cut 0 bases from V and 7 bases from J; bases unmatched to any gene: 11. This CDR3 comprises 18 residues. Germline V lookup: CDR1 LNHDA, CDR2 SQIVND (reference sequence).

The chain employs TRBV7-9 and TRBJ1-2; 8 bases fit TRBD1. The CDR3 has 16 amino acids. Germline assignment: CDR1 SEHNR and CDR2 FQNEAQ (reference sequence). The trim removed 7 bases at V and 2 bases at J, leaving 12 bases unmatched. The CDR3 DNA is TGTGCCAGCACCCCAGATGGGGCAGGGGGCAACTATGGCTACACCTTC. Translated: CASTPDGAGGNYGYTF.

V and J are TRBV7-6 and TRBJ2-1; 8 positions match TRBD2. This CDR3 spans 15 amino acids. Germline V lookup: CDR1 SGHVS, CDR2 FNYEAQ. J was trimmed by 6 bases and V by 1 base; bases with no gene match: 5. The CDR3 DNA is TGTGCCAGCAGCTTAGTGGCGGGAGGACTCAATGAGCAGTTCTTC. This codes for CASSLVAGGLNEQFF. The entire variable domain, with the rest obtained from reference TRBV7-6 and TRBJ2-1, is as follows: GAGVSQSPRYKVTKRGQDVALRCDPISGHVSLYWYRQALGQGPEFLTYFNYEAQQDKSGLPNDRFSAERPEGSISTLTIQRTEQRDSAMYRCASSLVAGGLNEQFFGPGTRLTVL.

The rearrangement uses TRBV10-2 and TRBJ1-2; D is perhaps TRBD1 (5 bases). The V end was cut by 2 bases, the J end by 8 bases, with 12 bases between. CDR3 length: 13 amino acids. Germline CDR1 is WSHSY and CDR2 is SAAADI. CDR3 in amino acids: CASSETDIRGYTF. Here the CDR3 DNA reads TGCGCCAGCAGTGAGACGGACATTCGAGGCTACACCTTC.

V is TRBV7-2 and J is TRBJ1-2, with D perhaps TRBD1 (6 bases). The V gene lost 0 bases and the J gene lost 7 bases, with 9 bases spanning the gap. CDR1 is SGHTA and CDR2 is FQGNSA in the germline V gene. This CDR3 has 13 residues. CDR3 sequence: CASSLAGQIGYTF. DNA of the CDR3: TGTGCCAGCAGCTTAGCCGGACAGATTGGCTACACCTTC.

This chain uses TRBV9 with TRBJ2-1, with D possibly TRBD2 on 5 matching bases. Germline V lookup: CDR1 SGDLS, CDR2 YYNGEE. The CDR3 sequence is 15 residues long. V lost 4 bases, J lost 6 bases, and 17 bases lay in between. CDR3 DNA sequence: TGTGCCAGCAGCTTACGGACTGGCACGGGCAATGAGCAGTTCTTC. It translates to CASSLRTGTGNEQFF.

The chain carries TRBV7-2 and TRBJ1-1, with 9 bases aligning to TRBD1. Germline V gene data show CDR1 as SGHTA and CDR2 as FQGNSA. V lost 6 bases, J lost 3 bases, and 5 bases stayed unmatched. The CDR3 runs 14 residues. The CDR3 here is CASRRQGGDTEAFF. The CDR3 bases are TGTGCCAGCAGACGACAGGGGGGGGACACTGAAGCTTTCTTT.

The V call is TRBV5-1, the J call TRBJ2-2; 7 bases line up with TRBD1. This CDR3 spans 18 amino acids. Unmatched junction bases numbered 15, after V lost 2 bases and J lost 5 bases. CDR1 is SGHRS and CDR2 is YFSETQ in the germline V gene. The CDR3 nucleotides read TGCGCCAGCAGCTTTGAGTCCGTACAGGGGATAAGGACCGGGGAGCTGTTTTTT. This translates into CASSFESVQGIRTGELFF.

The CDR3 region has the DNA TGCGCCAGCAGCTTGGTGGGGGGGTCCTTCTCTGGAAACACCATATATTTT. As protein: CASSLVGGSFSGNTIYF. The J gene is TRBJ1-3, the V gene TRBV5-1; weak D call: TRBD1 (5 bases). V dropped 0 bases and J dropped 0 bases, with 13 bases sitting between them. CDR1 SGHRS and CDR2 YFSETQ come from the germline V gene. The CDR3 loop spans 17 amino acids.

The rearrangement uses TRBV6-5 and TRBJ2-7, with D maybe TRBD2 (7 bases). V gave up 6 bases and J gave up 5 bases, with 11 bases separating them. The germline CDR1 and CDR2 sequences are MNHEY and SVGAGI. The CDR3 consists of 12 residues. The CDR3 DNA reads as TGTGCCAGCAGGGAGGGGGGGAACGAGCAGTACTTC. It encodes CASREGGNEQYF.

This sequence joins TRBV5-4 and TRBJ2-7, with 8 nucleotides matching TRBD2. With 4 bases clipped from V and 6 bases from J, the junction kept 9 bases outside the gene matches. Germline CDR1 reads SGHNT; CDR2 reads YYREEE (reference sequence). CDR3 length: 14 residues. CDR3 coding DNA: TGTGCCAGCAGCAACGGGGGGGCCGGGTTCGAGCAGTACTTC. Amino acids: CASSNGGAGFEQYF.